This T cell receptor beta chain is drawn from a study of T cells after yellow fever vaccination. The study's findings and limits: Contaminants from the bulk population, in the form of abundant clonotypes, could be found in FACS-sorted repertoires.

This clonotype turned up a few times. Antigen: not known. Germline CDR1 reads MNHNY; CDR2 reads SVGAGI (reference sequence). This CDR3 comprises 14 residues. The junction had 7 bases not matched to a gene; V was cut back by 6 bases and J by 7 bases. TCRdb redid the calling of the 5' RACE reads with MiXCR, one entry per CDR3 protein. The table has about 340,000 distinct CDR3 sequences, under 15% seen once. The sequence came from a man between 18 and 35 years old who received the YFV17D yellow fever vaccine. The chain carries TRBV6-6 and TRBJ1-5; 9 nucleotides match TRBD1. The input for sequencing was CD4+ T cells sorted from PBMCs, taken 15 days after the yellow fever booster vaccination. The CDR3, as DNA: TGTGCCAGCAGAGAGACAGGGGGTCTACAGCCCCAGCATTTT. Encoded protein: CASRETGGLQPQHF.